This TCR beta chain came from a study of CD8 T cells in ankylosing spondylitis. This clonotype has a handful of counts. Antigen specificity is unknown. Study conclusions and caveats: The disease-linked clones had a CD8+ phenotype and low blood frequencies.

Library preparation for TCR beta used quantitative 5'-RACE with molecular barcodes. TCRdb reprocessed the 5' RACE reads with MiXCR, giving one entry per CDR3 protein. The sample consists of some 150,000 distinct CDR3 sequences, approximately 48% of them appearing once. The specimen was synovial fluid, either unsorted or a sorted T cell fraction (not recorded which). This clonotype was sampled from a male donor with ankylosing spondylitis.

The CDR3, as DNA: TGCAGTGCTTTCTTACCTTTAGCGGGGAGCTCCTACAATGAGCAGTTCTTC. This gives the protein CSAFLPLAGSSYNEQFF. The V call is TRBV20-1, the J call TRBJ2-1, with 8 bases fitting TRBD2. V trimming: 5 bases; J trimming: 0 bases; junction bases outside the gene matches: 12. CDR1 and CDR2 from the germline V gene are DFQATT and SNEGSKA (reference sequence). The CDR3 is 17 amino acids.